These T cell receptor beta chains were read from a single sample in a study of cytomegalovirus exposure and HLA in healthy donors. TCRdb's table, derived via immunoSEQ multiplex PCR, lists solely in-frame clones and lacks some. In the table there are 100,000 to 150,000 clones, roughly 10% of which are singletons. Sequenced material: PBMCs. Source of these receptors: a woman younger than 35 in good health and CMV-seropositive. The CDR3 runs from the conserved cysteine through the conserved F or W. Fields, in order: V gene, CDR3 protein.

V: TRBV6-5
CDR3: CASSYSHRNTGELFF

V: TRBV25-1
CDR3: CASSDNQWHEQYF

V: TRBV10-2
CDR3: CASSESDRDYEQYF

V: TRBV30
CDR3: CAWSRTVLLSSYNSPLHF

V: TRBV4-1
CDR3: CASSLKEVGGQFYEQYF

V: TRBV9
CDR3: CASSRGDSGANVLTF

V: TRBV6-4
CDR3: CASRELLATSSYEQYF

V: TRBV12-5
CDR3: CASGLKLAADTGELFF

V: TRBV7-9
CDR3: CASSLAPGLDTDTQYF

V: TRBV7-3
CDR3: CASTPTVSSGANVLTF

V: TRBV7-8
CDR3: CASSKRGTGANEKLFF

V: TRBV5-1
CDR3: CASSLEAFSYNEQFF

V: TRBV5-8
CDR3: CASTRLAGTGSFF

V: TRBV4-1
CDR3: CASSQDSVRTPNTGELFF

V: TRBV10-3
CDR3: CAISDGINTIYF

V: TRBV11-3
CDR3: CASRQGTNTEAFF

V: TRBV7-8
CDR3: CASSFPGDQAFF

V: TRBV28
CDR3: CASSPPRTSGSYEQFF

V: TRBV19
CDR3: CASSSLYRGRRSTEAFF

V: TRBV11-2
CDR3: CASSIGLALSYNEQFF

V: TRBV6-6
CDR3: CASSYSRLNNEQFF

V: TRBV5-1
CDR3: CASSLLADQETQYF